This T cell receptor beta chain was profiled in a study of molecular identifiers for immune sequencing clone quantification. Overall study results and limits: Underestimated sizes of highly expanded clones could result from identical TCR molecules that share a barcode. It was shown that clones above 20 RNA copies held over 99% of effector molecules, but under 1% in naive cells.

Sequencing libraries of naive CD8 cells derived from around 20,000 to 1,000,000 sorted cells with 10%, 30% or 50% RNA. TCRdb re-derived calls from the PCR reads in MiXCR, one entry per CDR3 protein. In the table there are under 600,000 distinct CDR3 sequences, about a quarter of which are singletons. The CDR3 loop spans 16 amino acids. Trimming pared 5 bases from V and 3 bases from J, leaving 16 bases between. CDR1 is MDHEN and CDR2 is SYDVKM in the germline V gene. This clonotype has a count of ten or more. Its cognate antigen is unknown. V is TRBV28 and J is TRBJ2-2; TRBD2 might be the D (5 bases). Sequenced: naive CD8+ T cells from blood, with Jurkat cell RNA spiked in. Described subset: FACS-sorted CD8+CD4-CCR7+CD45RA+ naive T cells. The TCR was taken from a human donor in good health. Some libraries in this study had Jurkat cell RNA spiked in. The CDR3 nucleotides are TGTGCCAGCAGTCCTAAGGACTGGCGCCACACCGGGGAGCTGTTTTTT. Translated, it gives CASSPKDWRHTGELFF.